Shown below are 25 T cell receptor beta chains from a single sample sequenced in a study of T cells in Graves' hyperthyroidism and ophthalmopathy. The CDR3 regions of TCR beta were amplified from RNA transcripts. RT-PCR in the first round (using the HTBI primer set) targeted the TCR CDR3. TCRdb redid the calling of the multiplex PCR reads with MiXCR, one entry per CDR3 protein. Altogether a few hundred thousand distinct CDR3 sequences are present, about 15% being singletons, with the ten largest covering over 25%. Sequenced input: blood. Source of these receptors: a woman in her twenties or thirties with Graves' hyperthyroidism.

This clonotype was counted ten times or more. This chain uses TRBV28 with TRBJ2-1, with 10 bases aligning to TRBD1. V trimming: 4 bases; J trimming: 3 bases; junction bases outside the gene matches: 6. This CDR3 has 16 amino acids. In germline, CDR1 is MDHEN, CDR2 SYDVKM. In nucleotides, the CDR3 is TGTGCCAGCAGTTCCACCGGGACAGGGGTCTACAATGAGCAGTTCTTC. This encodes CASSSTGTGVYNEQFF.

The sample holds a few counts of this clonotype. CDR3 DNA: TGCGCCAGCAGCCAAGTGGAAGCGGGCCAAGAGACCCAGTACTTC. Its protein is CASSQVEAGQETQYF. The V gene is TRBV4-1, the J gene TRBJ2-5; a weak D match, TRBD2 (6 bases). V was trimmed by 1 base and J by 1 base, leaving 10 bases between them. The V gene's germline CDR1 is MGHRA and CDR2 YSYEKL. This CDR3 has 15 amino acids.

The V gene is TRBV19, the J gene TRBJ1-5; 8 positions match TRBD1. The ends lost 6 bases at V and 4 bases at J; junction bases unmatched: 8. CDR1 and CDR2 from the germline V gene are LNHDA and SQIVND (reference sequence). The CDR3 is made up of 15 amino acids. CDR3: CASRVGTGTNQPQHF. In DNA form, the CDR3 reads TGTGCCAGTAGGGTCGGGACAGGCACTAATCAGCCCCAGCATTTT.

This clonotype appeared many times. This rearrangement joins TRBV9 to TRBJ2-7; D might be TRBD1 or TRBD2, each matching 5 bases. Trimming shortened V by 0 bases and J by 4 bases, and 14 bases separated the two germline ends. The CDR3 runs 15 residues. CDR1 SGDLS and CDR2 YYNGEE come from the germline V gene. In nucleotides, the CDR3 is TGTGCCAGCAGCGTAGGAAGTATGGGGGTTTACGAGCAGTACTTC. Its protein is CASSVGSMGVYEQYF.

The V gene is TRBV5-6, the J gene TRBJ1-1; 8 bases match TRBD1. This CDR3 is 16 amino acids long. From germline, CDR1 is SGHDT and CDR2 YYEEEE. The ends lost 0 bases at V and 1 base at J; junction bases unmatched: 5. The CDR3 DNA is TGTGCCAGCAGCTTGGGACAGGGGAGGAGGAACACTGAAGCTTTCTTT. The encoded protein is CASSLGQGRRNTEAFF. The whole variable domain, filled in from reference TRBV5-6 and TRBJ1-1, reads DAGVTQSPTHLIKTRGQQVTLRCSPKSGHDTVSWYQQALGQGPQFIFQYYEEEERQRGNFPDRFSGHQFPNYSSELNVNALLLGDSALYLCASSLGQGRRNTEAFFGQGTRLTVV.

The rearrangement joins TRBV7-2 to TRBJ2-1; 7 bases align to TRBD2. The CDR3 spans 14 residues. Germline V gene sequence: CDR1 SGHTA, CDR2 FQGNSA. With 3 bases clipped from V and 12 bases from J, the junction kept 11 bases outside the gene matches. The CDR3 loop reads CASSFDQRGAGQFF. For the CDR3, the DNA is TGTGCCAGCAGCTTTGACCAGCGGGGAGCCGGGCAGTTCTTC. Filled out from reference TRBV7-2 and TRBJ2-1, the complete variable domain reads GAGVSQSPSNKVTEKGKDVELRCDPISGHTALYWYRQSLGQGLEFLIYFQGNSAPDKSGLPSDRFSAERTGGSVSTLTIQRTQQEDSAVYLCASSFDQRGAGQFFGPGTRLTVL.

The chain links TRBV3-1 to TRBJ1-2; perhaps TRBD1 as D (5 bases). The CDR3 extends over 14 amino acids. Germline V gene sequence: CDR1 LGHDT, CDR2 YNNKEL (reference sequence). V lost 4 bases and J 3 bases, leaving 12 bases between the germline ends. The CDR3 sequence is CASSPPGGDYGYTF. DNA of the CDR3: TGTGCCAGCAGCCCCCCCGGGGGGGACTATGGCTACACCTTC.

This clonotype was seen repeatedly, ten times or more. The J gene is TRBJ1-1, the V gene TRBV18, with 11 bases that match TRBD1. Per germline, CDR1 KGHSH and CDR2 LQKENI. The CDR3 consists of 16 residues. Losses at the gene ends were 4 bases for V and 4 bases for J; bases not matched to a gene: 8. The CDR3 region has the DNA TGTGCCAGCTCACTTCGGACAGGGGGCTTGGGCACTGAAGCTTTCTTT. Protein product: CASSLRTGGLGTEAFF.

Concerning this clonotype: With a much larger clone just one base away, this may be a read error. This chain links TRBV7-9 with TRBJ1-1, with 8 bases lining up with TRBD1. The CDR3 is 17 amino acids. Germline V lookup: CDR1 SEHNR, CDR2 FQNEAQ (reference sequence). The CDR3 DNA follows: TGTGCCTGCAGCTTTTTTCCTAAACAGGGGGTGAATGGTGAAGCTTTCTTT. This codes for CACSFFPKQGVNGEAFF.

This clonotype has ten or more counts. This rearrangement joins TRBV20-1 to TRBJ2-5; 12 nucleotides match TRBD2. Germline V gene sequence: CDR1 DFQATT, CDR2 SNEGSKA (reference sequence). The CDR3 is 15 amino acids. V shed 3 bases and J 5 bases; nucleotides not matched to a gene: 7. The CDR3 bases are TGCAGTGCTAGGCCTAGCGGGAGGGCCTTGGAGACCCAGTACTTC. Translating it yields CSARPSGRALETQYF.

The chain carries TRBV9 and TRBJ2-1; possibly TRBD2 for D (6 bases). Trimming shortened V by 0 bases and J by 9 bases, and 13 bases separated the two germline ends. Germline-derived CDR1 and CDR2 are SGDLS and YYNGEE. The length of the CDR3 is 14 residues. The CDR3 is CASSVGAGLGEQFF. CDR3 nucleotide sequence: TGTGCCAGCAGCGTAGGGGCGGGATTGGGTGAGCAGTTCTTC.

In its sample, this clonotype was seen a few times. Being one base from a much bigger clone, this may be a read error. The rearrangement links TRBV13 to TRBJ2-7, with a possible D match to TRBD1 (6 bases). Germline values: CDR1 PRHDT, CDR2 FYEKMQ (reference sequence). V dropped 4 bases and J dropped 3 bases, with 16 bases sitting between them. The CDR3 runs 15 residues. CDR3 in DNA: TGTGCCAGCAGCTCGGGCAGGGGCTCAGTCTACGAGCAGTACTTC. As protein: CASSSGRGSVYEQYF.

This clonotype was detected ten times or more. The V and J genes are TRBV11-1 and TRBJ1-5; D is undetermined. The CDR3 extends over 15 amino acids. Deletions cut 5 bases from V and 3 bases from J, with 14 bases between. The germline gives CDR1 SGHAT, CDR2 FQDESV (reference sequence). CDR3 protein: CASSAGPGFNQPQHF. CDR3 coding DNA: TGTGCCAGCAGCGCCGGTCCGGGCTTCAATCAGCCCCAGCATTTT.

The CDR3 here is CATPLAGVNTGELFF. The CDR3 region has the DNA TGTGCCACCCCACTAGCGGGAGTGAACACCGGGGAGCTGTTTTTT. This chain connects TRBV11-1 to TRBJ2-2; 11 bases align to TRBD2. The germline V gene has CDR1 SGHAT and CDR2 FQDESV (reference sequence). Trimming removed 10 bases from V and 1 base from J; junction bases left unmatched: 5. The CDR3 is 15 residues long.

At least ten counts were recorded for this clonotype. The chain uses TRBV20-1 and TRBJ2-7; D gene unclear. V lost 6 bases, J lost 2 bases, and 11 bases lay in between. This CDR3 region has 12 residues. Germline V gives CDR1 DFQATT, CDR2 SNEGSKA (reference sequence). As DNA, the CDR3 is TGCAGTGCGGTGGTCCAAACCTACGAGCAGTACTTC. This encodes CSAVVQTYEQYF.

Ten or more counts support this clonotype. The CDR3 loop reads CASSYSRRRWAYEQYF. CDR3 DNA sequence: TGTGCCAGCAGTTACTCGAGGCGGAGATGGGCCTACGAGCAGTACTTC. The rearrangement uses TRBV6-6 and TRBJ2-7; D is ambiguous. Trimming stripped 0 bases from V and 2 bases from J, with 14 bases between. The germline V gene has CDR1 MNHNY and CDR2 SVGAGI (reference sequence). The length of the CDR3 is 16 residues.

The chain employs TRBV6-5 and TRBJ1-2; tentative D call: TRBD1 (6 bases). CDR3 size: 15 residues. Germline values: CDR1 MNHEY, CDR2 SVGAGI. V lost 2 bases to trimming and J lost 3 bases, with 13 bases between them. CDR3 nucleotide sequence: TGTGCCAGCAGTTACCGGGACACCCCTGACTATGGCTACACCTTC. It translates to CASSYRDTPDYGYTF.

This clonotype was observed at least ten times. The CDR3 spells CASSARDSVPGETQYF. The CDR3 DNA is TGTGCCAGCAGCGCCCGGGACAGCGTTCCCGGGGAGACCCAGTACTTC. This sequence joins TRBV9 and TRBJ2-5; 7 bases align to TRBD1. The V segment lost 3 bases and the J segment 5 bases; nucleotides outside the gene matches: 13. Germline V gene lookup returns CDR1 SGDLS and CDR2 YYNGEE. This CDR3 has 16 amino acids.

This clonotype was found a few times. The chain combines TRBV11-2 with TRBJ2-3; D not resolved. The V end was cut by 3 bases, the J end by 0 bases, with 7 bases between. Looked up from germline, CDR1 is SGHAT and CDR2 is FQNNGV. The CDR3 covers 14 residues. The CDR3 coding sequence is TGTGCCAGCAGCTTTCTAGAGAGCACAGATACGCAGTATTTT. Translation: CASSFLESTDTQYF.

V usage is TRBV27 and J usage is TRBJ2-7; 7 bases are shared with TRBD2. CDR1 is MNHEY and CDR2 is SMNVEV in the germline V gene (reference sequence). The CDR3 sequence is 17 residues long. Germline trimming cut 8 bases from V and 2 bases from J; bases unmatched to any gene: 18. The CDR3 nucleotides are TGTGCCAGCGGTGGAGCTAGCGGAAGAACCCCCCCCTACGAGCAGTACTTC. Its translation: CASGGASGRTPPYEQYF.

Only a few counts were recorded for this clonotype. The genes are TRBV19 and TRBJ2-5; maybe TRBD2 (6 bases). Trimming pared 10 bases from V and 9 bases from J, leaving 27 bases between. Germline assignment: CDR1 LNHDA and CDR2 SQIVND (reference sequence). The CDR3 extends over 15 amino acids. The CDR3 bases are TGTGCCACCTCCGCCGGGACTCCTTTTCCCGTGGCCCAGTACTTC. Amino acids: CATSAGTPFPVAQYF. The variable domain in full, completed from reference TRBV19 and TRBJ2-5, reads DGGITQSPKYLFRKEGQNVTLSCEQNLNHDAMYWYRQDPGQGLRLIYYSQIVNDFQKGDIAEGYSVSREKKESFPLTVTSAQKNPTAFYLCATSAGTPFPVAQYFGPGTRLLVL.

This clonotype was counted a few times. The chain joins TRBV18 to TRBJ2-5; D call uncertain. Trimming stripped 3 bases from V and 2 bases from J, with 13 bases between. Germline V gene sequence: CDR1 KGHSH, CDR2 LQKENI. The CDR3 spans 15 residues. CDR3 DNA: TGTGCCAGCTCACCGGTGACAACACCACAAGAGACCCAGTACTTC. It codes for CASSPVTTPQETQYF.

Ten or more counts support this clonotype. The rearrangement uses TRBV28 and TRBJ1-5; D remains unclear. From germline, CDR1 is MDHEN and CDR2 SYDVKM. The CDR3 totals 18 residues. V was shortened by 4 bases and J by 2 bases, with 21 bases between the two germline ends. CDR3: CASSSTRLTLLGNQPQHF. DNA for the CDR3: TGTGCCAGCAGTTCCACCCGACTGACCCTTTTAGGCAATCAGCCCCAGCATTTT. Together with reference TRBV28 and TRBJ1-5, the CDR3 gives the full variable domain: DVKVTQSSRYLVKRTGEKVFLECVQDMDHENMFWYRQDPGLGLRLIYFSYDVKMKEKGDIPEGYSVSREKKERFSLILESASTNQTSMYLCASSSTRLTLLGNQPQHFGDGTRLSIL.

This chain links TRBV4-1 with TRBJ2-7, with 7 bases that match TRBD1. The germline V gene has CDR1 MGHRA and CDR2 YSYEKL. V dropped 0 bases and J dropped 1; count of bases not matched to a gene: 0. CDR3 length equals 14 residues. Here the CDR3 reads CASSQEGQSYEQYF. Here the CDR3 DNA reads TGCGCCAGCAGCCAAGAGGGACAGTCCTACGAGCAGTACTTC.

A note on this clonotype: A read error may be the cause here, since a much bigger clone is one base away. J is TRBJ2-7 and V is TRBV28; D may be TRBD1 (6 bases). The V gene's germline CDR1 is MDHEN and CDR2 SYDVKM. V gave up 8 bases and J gave up 7 bases, with 18 bases separating them. The CDR3 is made up of 13 amino acids. The CDR3 reads CASGQRTESEQYF. CDR3 nucleotides: TGTGCCAGCGGTCAACGGACAGAAAGTGAGCAGTACTTC. The full variable domain, rest sourced from reference TRBV28 and TRBJ2-7, is DVKVTQSSRYLVKRTGEKVFLECVQDMDHENMFWYRQDPGLGLRLIYFSYDVKMKEKGDIPEGYSVSREKKERFSLILESASTNQTSMYLCASGQRTESEQYFGPGTRLTVT.